This T cell receptor (beta chain) stems from a study of T cells in Graves' hyperthyroidism and ophthalmopathy (dated by TCRdb to the late 2010s). A note on the overall study: Peripheral blood samples were taken at the time of initial diagnosis, prior to any treatment. A discovery cohort of approximately 97 patients, about 40 with Graves' ophthalmopathy and under 60 with stable Graves' hyperthyroidism, was used to find distinguishing TCR V-J signatures. Whether ophthalmopathy could be predicted prospectively was tested in an independent validation cohort made up of about 18 hyperthyroidism patients plus 17 patients who later progressed to ophthalmopathy. For training and testing, the 100 or so patients in the discovery cohort were randomly divided in a 7:3 ratio. The study also compared thyroid tissue and blood T-cell repertoires from several Graves' hyperthyroidism patients. After sampling, hyperthyroidism patients received methimazole starting at 30 mg daily, and ophthalmopathy patients received high-dose intravenous methylprednisolone. The paper reports TCR Vbeta CDR3 sequencing of approximately 140 peripheral blood samples: approximately 43 ophthalmopathy, fewer than 80 hyperthyroidism and around 17 progressor patients.

In the ophthalmopathy patients, disease was moderately to severely active, with a Clinical Activity Score of 3 or more, a NOSPECS grade of 4 or more, and a duration of less than 3 months. Patients with uncontrolled infections, other autoimmune diseases, pregnancy or lactation were excluded. Clinical symptoms, serum thyroxine and TRAb, thyroid ultrasound, and orbital computed tomography formed the basis for the diagnoses. Ficoll-Paque density gradient centrifugation was used to isolate PBMCs from 9.5 to 10 ml of fresh peripheral blood. Total RNA was extracted using Trizol reagent, and RNA quality was assessed on an Agilent 2100 Bioanalyzer. In this sample, this clonotype turned up a few times. Its antigen remains unidentified. The record has no base qualities; no much larger clone is one base away. Amplification of TCR beta CDR3 regions was carried out from RNA transcripts. The first round of RT-PCR for the TCR CDR3 was performed with the HTBI primer set and the Qiagen OneStep RT-PCR kit. The libraries were constructed in a second round of multiplex PCR and then size-selected and purified. Paired-end sequencing of the libraries was performed with 100 bp reads on an Illumina HiSeq2000. Per the authors' processing: SOAPnuke was used to process the raw data, with reads discarded if the reads contained adapters or uncalled bases, had a mean Phred below 15, or lacked an exact constant-primer or identifier match. High-quality paired reads were merged using COPE v1.2.5, and each unique nucleotide sequence was defined as a clonotype. MiTCR v1.1 was used to align clonotypes to the IMGT TRBV, TRBD and TRBJ reference segments. Only V-J combinations with frequency above 0.0001, covering 99.2% of repertoires, were analysed. A TCS score was defined as the ratio between F50 (clonal expansion) and ExV (chaos), using BLOSUM62-based TCRdist between CDR3 peptides within each V-J. Welch's t-statistics and random forest reduced roughly 540 V-J features to around 14, which were used in a naive Bayes classifier (R e1071). In-frame beta chains were kept once TCRdb had trimmed the public reads at Q25 with fastp and called clones with MiXCR. Rows matching on CDR3 protein sequence are summarized as one entry with the most common DNA and genes. TCRdb, not the authors, supplied the V and J calls. This sample is represented by 490,000 or so distinct CDR3 sequences; around 15% of them were singletons. The ten largest account for around 28% of the sample.

Beyond this particular receptor, the publication reports: Most expanded thyroid clonotypes (frequency above 0.001) were also detected in blood, a finding suggesting that blood repertoires may reflect thyroid immune responses. Sample size was not statistically predetermined, and investigators were not blinded to group allocation. During validation, the model predicted progression to ophthalmopathy a median of approximately 6.5 months ahead of onset, with roughly 65% sensitivity and 72.22% specificity. A model built on a 13 V-J signature distinguished ophthalmopathy from stable hyperthyroidism, reaching about 89% sensitivity and under 84% specificity in cross-validation and 80%/75% in testing.

The clonotype comes from a woman between 25 and 40 years old with Graves' ophthalmopathy. Sequenced input: blood.

The CDR3 loop reads CASSGVTEMGDNSPLHF. The nucleotides read TGTGCCAGCAGCGGGGTGACCGAAATGGGGGATAATTCACCCCTCCACTTT. The V and J genes are TRBV5-6 and TRBJ1-6, with TRBD1 tentatively as D gene (5 bases match). The CDR3, cysteine through phenylalanine, is 17 amino acids long. The CDR3 DNA has 51 bases and is translated from base 1. The V and J ends are trimmed by 4 bases and 5 bases, leaving 19 bases between them. According to the germline V gene, CDR1 reads SGHDT and CDR2 reads YYEEEE. With the rest looked up from the reference TRBV5-6 and TRBJ1-6 genes rather than sequenced, the full variable domain is DAGVTQSPTHLIKTRGQQVTLRCSPKSGHDTVSWYQQALGQGPQFIFQYYEEEERQRGNFPDRFSGHQFPNYSSELNVNALLLGDSALYLCASSGVTEMGDNSPLHFGNGTRLTVT.